These T cell receptor beta chains were read from a single sample in a study of blood T cell repertoires in COVID-19. Profiled with immunoSEQ multiplex PCR; TCRdb holds only in-frame clones, not every one. The table shows about 380,000 clones, with more than 75% occurring only once. The sequenced sample consisted of PBMCs or T cells enriched from blood (not recorded which). These receptors came from a woman under 30 who had recovered from COVID-19. Both conserved end residues are part of each CDR3.

>TRBV2|TRBJ1-2
CASSEAEAGYTF
>TRBV3-1/TRBV3-2|TRBJ2-7
CASSRDTGTPFSLEQYF
>TRBV7-3|TRBJ1-1
CASSLEPGDTEAFF
>TRBV7-3|TRBJ2-5
CASSRGGEETQYF
>TRBV6-5|TRBJ2-3
CASNYHPTDTQYF
>TRBV5-1|TRBJ2-5
CASSLGVGTSGQETQYF
>TRBV5-6|TRBJ2-7
CASSTGQGKVSYEQYF
>TRBV15|TRBJ1-2
CATSRDRGYYGYTF
>TRBV7-3|TRBJ1-1
CASSRERGTEAFF
>TRBV6-5|TRBJ1-2
CASSQDRRQFYGYTF
>TRBV19|TRBJ1-2
CASSIGGENYGYTF
>TRBV28|TRBJ1-5
CASSLYGDQPQHF
>TRBV7-2|TRBJ1-1
CASSLVLPGGVGTEAFF
>TRBV4-1|TRBJ1-2
CASTPAYGTGNWASYGYTF
>TRBV7-3|TRBJ2-2
CASTTPPGELFF
>TRBV18|TRBJ2-1
CASSPKSGTGFYNEQFF
>TRBV29-1|TRBJ2-1
CSASGVYEQFF